This entry lists 14 T cell receptor beta chains sequenced from one sample in a study of blood T cell repertoires in COVID-19. The table came from immunoSEQ multiplex PCR; TCRdb's copy has only in-frame clones and leaves some out. Of 200,000 to 250,000 clones in the sample, around 81% were seen once. The sample comprised peripheral blood. These receptors all stem from an older woman with acute or convalescent COVID-19.

The chain recombines TRBV12-3 or TRBV12-4 with TRBJ2-5, with 7 bases aligning to TRBD2. The V gene end was trimmed by 8 bases and the J gene end by 0 bases; junction bases not matched to a gene: 3. The CDR3 extends over 13 amino acids. CDR3 amino acids: CASGGGYQETQYF. The CDR3 nucleotides are TGTGCCAGCGGGGGGGGGTACCAAGAGACCCAGTACTTC.

This clone has only a few counts. This rearrangement joins TRBV6-1 to TRBJ1-1, with D perhaps matching TRBD1 (6 bases). The length of the CDR3 is 14 residues. Between the trimmed V and J ends, which lost 3 bases and 4 bases, there was a span of 12 bases. Looked up from germline, CDR1 is MNHNS and CDR2 is SASEGT. The CDR3 reads CASSENRVSTEAFF. The CDR3 coding sequence is TGTGCCAGCAGTGAGAACAGGGTAAGCACTGAAGCTTTCTTT.

V usage is TRBV4-1 and J usage is TRBJ2-6; D unclear. The germline V and J ends were trimmed by 4 bases and 2 bases, with 12 bases remaining between them. CDR3 length: 16 residues. Germline V gives CDR1 MGHRA, CDR2 YSYEKL. The CDR3: CASSPVPIPGANVLTF. The CDR3 nucleotides are TGCGCCAGCAGCCCGGTCCCCATCCCTGGGGCCAACGTCCTGACTTTC.

The rearrangement joins TRBV5-6 to TRBJ1-1; TRBD1 agrees at 9 bases. The V and J ends lost 5 bases and 1 base, in that order; junction bases with no gene match: 9. This CDR3 comprises 16 residues. Germline lookup yields CDR1 SGHDT and CDR2 YYEEEE. The CDR3 loop is CASRLTGGRRNTEAFF. The CDR3 nucleotides are TGTGCCAGCAGGTTAACAGGGGGCCGGCGGAACACTGAAGCTTTCTTT. Full variable domain (missing parts from reference TRBV5-6 and TRBJ1-1): DAGVTQSPTHLIKTRGQQVTLRCSPKSGHDTVSWYQQALGQGPQFIFQYYEEEERQRGNFPDRFSGHQFPNYSSELNVNALLLGDSALYLCASRLTGGRRNTEAFFGQGTRLTVV.

The rearrangement uses TRBV5-4 and TRBJ2-1; 10 nucleotides match TRBD2. The CDR3 runs 15 residues. After removal of 4 bases from V and 3 bases from J, the junction contained 4 bases not matched to a gene. Germline CDR1 and CDR2: SGHNT and YYREEE (reference sequence). The CDR3 DNA reads TGTGCCAGCAGCGATAGCGGGAGGCACTACAATGAGCAGTTCTTC. Translating it yields CASSDSGRHYNEQFF.

This chain uses TRBV7-2 with TRBJ2-5; TRBD2 matches 9 bases. The trim removed 5 bases at V and 2 bases at J, leaving 6 bases unmatched. Germline CDR1 and CDR2: SGHTA and FQGNSA. This CDR3 region has 15 residues. The CDR3 DNA follows: TGTGCCAGCAGCATGGCTAGCGGGGTACAAGAGACCCAGTACTTC. This encodes CASSMASGVQETQYF.

The chain combines TRBV5-8 with TRBJ2-1; 10 nucleotides agree with TRBD2. V shed 0 bases and J 4 bases; nucleotides not matched to a gene: 4. This CDR3 has 16 amino acids. Per germline, CDR1 SGHTS and CDR2 YDEGEE. For the CDR3, the DNA is TGTGCCAGCAGCTTGGGCTGGACTAGCGGTTACAATGAGCAGTTCTTC. Translating it yields CASSLGWTSGYNEQFF.

CDR3 sequence (DNA): TGTGCCTGGCGGTCTAGCGGCTCCTACGAGCAGTACTTC. It translates to CAWRSSGSYEQYF. This rearrangement joins TRBV30 to TRBJ2-7, with 7 bases fitting TRBD2. This CDR3 has 13 amino acids. Germline assignment: CDR1 GTSNPN and CDR2 SVGIG (reference sequence). Trimming took 5 bases from V and 0 from J; bases not matched to a gene: 4.

The chain recombines TRBV3-1 (or the pseudogene TRBV3-2) with TRBJ1-4; 9 bases map to TRBD1. V lost 7 bases and J lost 7; bases outside the gene matches: 7. Per the germline V gene, CDR1 is LGHDT and CDR2 is YNNKEL (reference sequence). The CDR3 length is 14 residues. CDR3 in DNA: TGTGCCAGCAATCTGGGACAGGGCCCTGAAAAACTGTTTTTT. Translation gives CASNLGQGPEKLFF.

This clone was counted only a few times. Being one base from a much bigger clone, this may be a read error. This chain joins TRBV2 and TRBJ2-7; D uncertain. CDR1 SNHLY and CDR2 FYNNEI come from the germline V gene. Trimming shortened V by 4 bases and J by 2 bases, and 3 bases separated the two germline ends. The CDR3 is 11 residues long. The CDR3 sequence: CASSATYEQYF. The CDR3, as DNA: TGTGCCAGCAGTGCCACCTACGAGCAGTACTTC.

The rearrangement links TRBV5-1 to TRBJ2-2, with 11 bases fitting TRBD2. V was pared by 5 bases and J by 5 bases, with 2 bases of the junction left unmatched. Germline CDR1 reads SGHRS; CDR2 reads YFSETQ. The CDR3 is 14 residues long. The CDR3 region has the DNA TGCGCCAGCAGACGACTAGCGGGGACCGGGGAGCTGTTTTTT. Translating gives CASRRLAGTGELFF.

The chain is built from TRBV20-1 and TRBJ1-5, with a possible D match to TRBD1 (6 bases). The germline CDR1 and CDR2 sequences are DFQATT and SNEGSKA (reference sequence). The CDR3 has 13 residues. V was pared by 3 bases and J by 5 bases, with 11 bases between. CDR3 region: CSASNRDHQPQHF. The CDR3, as DNA: TGCAGTGCTAGTAACAGGGATCATCAGCCCCAGCATTTT.

The chain joins TRBV21-1 to TRBJ2-1; the table names TRBD2, a call not compared with the DNA. TRBV21-1 is labeled a pseudogene. The CDR3 length is 20 residues. The CDR3 bases are TGTGCCAGCAGCAATCGGACTAGCGGGAGGGAAAGGAGCTCCTACAATGAGCAGTTCTTC. It is translated as CASSNRTSGRERSSYNEQFF.

The chain couples TRBV11-2 to TRBJ2-5; 7 bases match TRBD1. CDR3 length: 14 amino acids. Looked up from germline, CDR1 is SGHAT and CDR2 is FQNNGV. J lost 5 bases, V lost 2 bases, and 5 bases had no gene match. CDR3 sequence: CASSLTGDGETQYF. The CDR3 DNA reads as TGTGCCAGCAGCTTAACAGGGGATGGGGAGACCCAGTACTTC. Full variable domain (rest looked up from reference TRBV11-2 and TRBJ2-5): EAGVAQSPRYKIIEKRQSVAFWCNPISGHATLYWYQQILGQGPKLLIQFQNNGVVDDSQLPKDRFSAERLKGVDSTLKIQPAKLEDSAVYLCASSLTGDGETQYFGPGTRLLVL.